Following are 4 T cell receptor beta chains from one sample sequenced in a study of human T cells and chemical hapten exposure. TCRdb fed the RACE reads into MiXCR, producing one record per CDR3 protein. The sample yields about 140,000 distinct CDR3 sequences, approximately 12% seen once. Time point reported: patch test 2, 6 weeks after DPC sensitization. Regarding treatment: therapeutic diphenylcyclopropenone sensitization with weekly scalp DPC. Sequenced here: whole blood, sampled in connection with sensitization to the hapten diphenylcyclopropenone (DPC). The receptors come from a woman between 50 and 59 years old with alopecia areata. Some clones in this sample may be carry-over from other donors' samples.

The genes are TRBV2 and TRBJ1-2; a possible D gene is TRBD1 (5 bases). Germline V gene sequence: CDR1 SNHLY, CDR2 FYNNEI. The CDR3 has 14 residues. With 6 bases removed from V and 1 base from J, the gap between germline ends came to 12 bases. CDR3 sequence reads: CASRPTGVNYGYTF. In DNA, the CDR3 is TGTGCCAGCAGGCCGACGGGGGTTAACTATGGCTACACCTTC.

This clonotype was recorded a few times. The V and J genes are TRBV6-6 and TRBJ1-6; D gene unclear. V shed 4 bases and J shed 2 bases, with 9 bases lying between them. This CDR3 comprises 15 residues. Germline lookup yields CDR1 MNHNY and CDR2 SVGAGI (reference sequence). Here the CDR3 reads CASSFPIAYNSPLHF. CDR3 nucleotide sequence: TGTGCCAGCAGTTTTCCGATAGCCTATAATTCACCCCTCCACTTT.

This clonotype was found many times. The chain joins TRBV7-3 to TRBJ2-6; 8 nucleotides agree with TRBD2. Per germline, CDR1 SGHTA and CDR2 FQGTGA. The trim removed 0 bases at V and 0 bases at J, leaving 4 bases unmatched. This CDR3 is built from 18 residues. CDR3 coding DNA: TGTGCCAGCAGCTTAACTAGCGGGACCCTCTCTGGGGCCAACGTCCTGACTTTC. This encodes CASSLTSGTLSGANVLTF.

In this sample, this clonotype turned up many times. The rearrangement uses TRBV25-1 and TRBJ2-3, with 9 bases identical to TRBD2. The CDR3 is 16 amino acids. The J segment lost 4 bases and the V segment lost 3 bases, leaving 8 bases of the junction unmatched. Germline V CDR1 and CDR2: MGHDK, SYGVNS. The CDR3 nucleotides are TGTGCCAGCAGTGACGTACGCGGGAGGGGCGCAGATACGCAGTATTTT. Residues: CASSDVRGRGADTQYF. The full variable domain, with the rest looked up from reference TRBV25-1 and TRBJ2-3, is EADIYQTPRYLVIGTGKKITLECSQTMGHDKMYWYQQDPGMELHLIHYSYGVNSTEKGDLSSESTVSRIRTEHFPLTLESARPSHTSQYLCASSDVRGRGADTQYFGPGTRLTVL.